This TCR beta chain was obtained from a study of blood T cell repertoires in COVID-19. Study information: Sites in the United States, Italy and Spain provided acute and convalescent COVID-19 samples.

CDR3 length equals 15 residues. The V end lost 4 bases, the J end lost 2 bases, and 11 bases lay between the germline ends. Germline lookup yields CDR1 KGHDR and CDR2 SFDVKD. The table came from immunoSEQ multiplex PCR; TCRdb's copy has only in-frame clones and leaves some out. In the table there are 200,000 to 250,000 clones, around 90% of which are singletons. The TCR originated in a man younger than 40 who had been exposed to COVID-19. The specimen was PBMCs or T cells enriched from blood (not recorded which). The genes are TRBV24-1 and TRBJ1-3; tentatively, D is TRBD1 (6 bases). CDR3: CATSDRDNPGNTIYF. DNA of the CDR3: TGTGCCACCAGTGACCGGGACAACCCTGGAAACACCATATATTTT.